This TCR beta chain was found in a study of T cell responses to AZD1222 COVID-19 vaccine. Regarding the study as a whole: Spike was spanned by vaccine-associated CD4 TCRs, which were dominant at 160-218 and 743-854. Elevations in Spike-specific TCR breadth and depth followed administration of two AZD1222 doses.

This clone is a singleton in its sample. The antigen remains unidentified. Clones were read by immunoSEQ multiplex PCR, and TCRdb kept only the in-frame ones, dropping some. Here the sample spans around 130,000 clones, 75% to 95% being singletons. This CDR3 comprises 14 residues. Germline V gives CDR1 SGHTA, CDR2 FQGTGA. V gave up 5 bases and J gave up 3 bases, with 11 bases separating them. Material: peripheral blood, obtained 28 days after the second dose of the MenACWY control vaccine. This chain uses TRBV7-3 with TRBJ2-1; D is undetermined. This TCR derives from an adult who received the MenACWY meningococcal vaccine as a control. CDR3 nucleotides: TGTGCCAGCAGCCCTATGAGCCTCTACAATGAGCAGTTCTTC. Its protein is CASSPMSLYNEQFF.